Sequencing of this T cell receptor beta chain was carried out in a study of blood T cell repertoires in COVID-19. Study summary: COVID-19 samples, acute and convalescent, were from the United States, Italy and Spain.

Looked up from germline, CDR1 is MNHEY and CDR2 is SVGAGI. The CDR3 has 11 amino acids. The V end lost 7 bases, the J end lost 4 bases, and 8 bases lay between the germline ends. The method was immunoSEQ multiplex PCR; TCRdb's version includes in-frame clones alone and lacks a portion of them. The sample lists approximately 90,000 clones; approximately 86% were seen once. The origin of this receptor is an elderly woman with acute or convalescent COVID-19. V is TRBV6-5 and J is TRBJ2-7, with D perhaps matching TRBD2 (6 bases). Sequencing used peripheral blood. The CDR3 sequence: CASKEGYEQYF. Here the CDR3 DNA reads TGTGCCAGCAAGGAGGGATACGAGCAGTACTTC.